One sample yielded the 19 T cell receptor beta chains listed below, sequenced in a study of regulatory T cells in long-lasting Graves disease. Time point of the sample: newly diagnosed GD, antithyroid drugs for less than 3 months. Extracted PBMC RNA gave rise to the TCR library. According to the study, TCR beta libraries were built with iRepertoire HTBI primers and CDR3-region Arm-PCR. A single record per CDR3 protein comes from TCRdb applying MiXCR to the multiplex PCR reads. The top ten hold over 15% of the sample, which has roughly 420,000 distinct CDR3 sequences, 14% seen once. The data also belong to a second study, concerning T cells in Graves' hyperthyroidism and ophthalmopathy.

The material was peripheral blood mononuclear cells (PBMCs), obtained at new diagnosis, from a patient treated with antithyroid drugs. The receptor source for this set is a woman in her forties or fifties with Graves disease.

This clonotype was picked up many times. This CDR3 is CASRRQGEAFF. The CDR3 nucleotides read TGTGCCAGCAGAAGACAGGGTGAAGCTTTCTTT. V and J are TRBV28 and TRBJ1-1, with 7 nucleotides matching TRBD1. CDR3 size: 11 residues. From germline, CDR1 is MDHEN and CDR2 SYDVKM. Trimming removed 6 bases from V and 7 bases from J; junction bases left unmatched: 2.

The genes are TRBV7-9 and TRBJ2-1; the match to TRBD2 covers 11 bases. Germline V gene data show CDR1 as SEHNR and CDR2 as FQNEAQ (reference sequence). The CDR3 contains 16 residues. V dropped 7 bases and J dropped 3; count of bases not matched to a gene: 8. CDR3 amino acids: CASMDASGRFYNEQFF. Written as DNA, the CDR3 is TGTGCCAGCATGGACGCTAGCGGGAGGTTCTACAATGAGCAGTTCTTC.

The chain carries TRBV6-2 or TRBV6-3 and TRBJ2-7; D is uncertain. Per the germline V gene, CDR1 is MNHEY and CDR2 is SVGEGT. Trimming left V 5 bases short and J 2 bases short, with 10 bases between. The CDR3 sequence is 13 residues long. In DNA form, the CDR3 reads TGTGCCAGCAGTGAGACCGGAACCTACGAGCAGTACTTC. It encodes CASSETGTYEQYF.

This clonotype was seen repeatedly, ten times or more. The chain employs TRBV7-8 and TRBJ2-1; D could derive from TRBD1 or TRBD2 (5 bases each). V lost 3 bases to trimming and J lost 4 bases, with 25 bases between them. Germline V gene lookup returns CDR1 SGHVS and CDR2 FQNEAQ. This CDR3 is 19 amino acids long. In DNA form, the CDR3 reads TGTGCCAGCAGCTTCCTGGACACCGCAGGGAGTGGTGTTTACAATGAGCAGTTCTTC. This translates into CASSFLDTAGSGVYNEQFF.

This clonotype was seen more than once but under ten times. The chain uses TRBV20-1 and TRBJ2-1, with 11 bases fitting TRBD2. Trimming removed 4 bases from V and 9 bases from J; junction bases left unmatched: 11. The CDR3 is 15 amino acids. Germline V CDR1 and CDR2: DFQATT, SNEGSKA (reference sequence). Here the CDR3 reads CSAKKLAGVSPEQFF. The CDR3 coding sequence is TGCAGTGCTAAAAAACTAGCGGGAGTGAGCCCTGAGCAGTTCTTC.

The sample holds a few counts of this clonotype. This chain uses TRBV29-1 with TRBJ1-1, with D hard to call. Germline V gene lookup returns CDR1 SQVTM and CDR2 ANQGSEA. Trimming pared 4 bases from V and 5 bases from J, leaving 11 bases between. The CDR3 length is 12 residues. CDR3 loop: CSVGEGGTEAFF. Written as DNA, the CDR3 is TGCAGCGTTGGGGAAGGAGGTACTGAAGCTTTCTTT.

This rearrangement joins TRBV20-1 to TRBJ1-2; 9 bases match TRBD1. The CDR3 spans 12 residues. The V gene's germline CDR1 is DFQATT and CDR2 SNEGSKA (reference sequence). With 3 bases clipped from V and 12 bases from J, the junction kept 8 bases outside the gene matches. CDR3 nucleotides: TGCAGTGCTAGTTATAGGGACAGGGCGAACACCTTC. Translating it yields CSASYRDRANTF.

This clonotype was detected only a few times. This rearrangement joins TRBV19 to TRBJ2-1; 9 bases align to TRBD2. Germline trimming cut 3 bases from V and 7 bases from J; bases unmatched to any gene: 19. The CDR3 covers 19 residues. Germline V lookup: CDR1 LNHDA, CDR2 SQIVND (reference sequence). CDR3 region: CASSIESGPRAGGFNEQFF. The CDR3 nucleotides are TGTGCCAGTAGTATTGAGTCTGGACCACGCGCGGGAGGGTTTAATGAGCAGTTCTTC.

V and J are TRBV6-4 and TRBJ2-2; D might be TRBD1 (5 bases). The V end was cut by 4 bases, the J end by 4 bases, with 10 bases between. Germline V CDR1 and CDR2: MRHNA, SNTAGT. The CDR3 length is 14 residues. CDR3 DNA sequence: TGTGCCAGCAGTGGGCAGGGCGGCACCGGGGAGCTGTTTTTT. This translates into CASSGQGGTGELFF.

The chain is built from TRBV27 and TRBJ2-3; 11 bases are shared with TRBD2. This CDR3 has 17 amino acids. V lost 4 bases to trimming and J lost 7 bases; unmatched junction nucleotides: 13. Germline V gene data show CDR1 as MNHEY and CDR2 as SMNVEV (reference sequence). CDR3 sequence: CASSSGSTSGSWYTQYF. The CDR3 DNA reads as TGTGCCAGCAGTTCGGGTTCTACTAGCGGGAGTTGGTATACGCAGTATTTT.

Ten or more counts support this clonotype. The chain carries TRBV7-2 and TRBJ2-7, with no clear D. This CDR3 spans 14 amino acids. V was cut by 0 bases and J by 1 base, with 7 bases left in between. Germline CDR1 SGHTA, CDR2 FQGNSA. The CDR3 bases are TGTGCCAGCAGCTTAGCGTATACTTCCTACGAGCAGTACTTC. Translation: CASSLAYTSYEQYF. The whole variable domain, filled in from reference TRBV7-2 and TRBJ2-7, reads GAGVSQSPSNKVTEKGKDVELRCDPISGHTALYWYRQSLGQGLEFLIYFQGNSAPDKSGLPSDRFSAERTGGSVSTLTIQRTQQEDSAVYLCASSLAYTSYEQYFGPGTRLTVT.

The rearrangement uses TRBV10-3 and TRBJ2-3, with no clear D. Trimming took off 7 bases at V and 0 bases at J, with 11 bases between the two ends. CDR1 is ENHRY and CDR2 is SYGVKD in the germline V gene. CDR3 length equals 14 residues. CDR3 nucleotide sequence: TGTGCCATCAAACCGGCCTTGAGCACAGATACGCAGTATTTT. It yields the protein CAIKPALSTDTQYF.

V and J are TRBV5-1 and TRBJ2-5; D tentatively fits TRBD1 or TRBD2 (5 bases each). Germline-derived CDR1 and CDR2 are SGHRS and YFSETQ. The CDR3 extends over 15 amino acids. V was pared by 1 base and J by 3 bases, with 13 bases between. CDR3: CASSLSSGTEETQYF. The CDR3 nucleotides read TGCGCCAGCAGCTTGAGCTCGGGGACCGAAGAGACCCAGTACTTC.

This clonotype showed up just a few times. This likely comes from a read error, as the CDR3 has no conserved phenylalanine or tryptophan at its end. The chain links TRBV12-5 to TRBJ2-5; possible D gene TRBD1, 5 bases. In germline, CDR1 is LGHNT, CDR2 FRNRAP. V lost 5 bases, J lost 1 base, and 17 bases lay in between. This CDR3 is built from 16 residues. The CDR3 bases are TGTGCTAGTGGTGCTCCCGACAGCCATTCCCAAGAGACCCAGTACTCC. Translation gives CASGAPDSHSQETQYS.

At least ten counts were recorded for this clonotype. The V gene is TRBV24-1, the J gene TRBJ1-1; tentative D call: TRBD1 (5 bases). The CDR3 totals 13 residues. Germline CDR1 is KGHDR and CDR2 is SFDVKD. V dropped 3 bases and J dropped 1 base, with 5 bases sitting between them. The CDR3 DNA reads TGTGCCACCAGTGATGGGGGGAACACTGAAGCTTTCTTT. Translated, it gives CATSDGGNTEAFF.

This clonotype turned up a few times. The chain is built from TRBV6-1 and TRBJ2-1; 14 positions agree with TRBD2. With 9 bases clipped from V and 6 bases from J, the junction kept 4 bases outside the gene matches. Looked up from germline, CDR1 is MNHNS and CDR2 is SASEGT. The CDR3 spans 14 residues. The CDR3 loop is CASPGLAGVNEQFF. The CDR3 DNA reads TGTGCCAGTCCGGGACTAGCGGGAGTCAATGAGCAGTTCTTC.

There are a few counts of this clonotype. V is TRBV20-1 and J is TRBJ1-2; D call uncertain. V gave up 6 bases and J gave up 1 base, with 9 bases separating them. Germline CDR1 and CDR2: DFQATT and SNEGSKA (reference sequence). The CDR3 is 12 residues long. The chain's CDR3 is CSALLSNYGYTF. Written as DNA, the CDR3 is TGCAGTGCCCTGCTCAGTAACTATGGCTACACCTTC.

A few counts support this clonotype. The germline gene is not matched at one end of the junction; a read error may be the cause. The chain is built from TRBV10-3 and TRBJ1-1; D uncertain. The CDR3 is made up of 12 amino acids. The germline V gene has CDR1 ENHRY and CDR2 SYGVKD. The CDR3 coding sequence is TGTGCCATCAGAGAGTTTTCGACTGAAGCTTTCTTT. It yields the protein CAIREFSTEAFF.

The V call is TRBV7-9, the J call TRBJ1-3; D may be TRBD1 (6 bases). The CDR3 sequence is 15 residues long. Germline-derived CDR1 and CDR2 are SEHNR and FQNEAQ (reference sequence). V was pared by 1 base and J by 3 bases, with 10 bases between. CDR3 protein: CASSLGTVVGNTIYF. The CDR3 DNA is TGTGCCAGCAGCTTAGGGACAGTCGTTGGAAACACCATATATTTT.